These 4 T cell receptor beta chains originate from one sample sequenced in a study of blood T cells in healthy people across ages. Through a sample-barcoded 5' primer and a J-beta primer mix, a second PCR was run for 7 to 11 cycles. Each CDR3 protein is one row after TCRdb ran MiXCR on the 5' RACE reads. The sample includes 2 million or so distinct CDR3 sequences, around 50% seen only once; the top ten take approximately 2.1%. Source material: blood. The origin of the receptors is a middle-aged woman in good health.

The chain links TRBV5-6 to TRBJ2-5; D not resolved. The length of the CDR3 is 16 residues. V gave up 0 bases and J gave up 0 bases, with 12 bases separating them. The germline V gene has CDR1 SGHDT and CDR2 YYEEEE. This CDR3 is CASSLGTGLYQETQYF. CDR3 nucleotides: TGTGCCAGCAGCTTGGGGACGGGCTTATACCAAGAGACCCAGTACTTC.

The chain employs TRBV10-3 and TRBJ2-4; 9 bases agree with TRBD1. The DNA end favors TRBJ2-7, so the J call may be wrong. The V gene's germline CDR1 is ENHRY and CDR2 SYGVKD. This CDR3 has 15 amino acids. CDR3 bases: TGTGCCATCAGTTCGGGACAGGGAGCGATCTACGAGCAGTACTTC. Amino acid sequence: CAISSGQGAIYEQYF.

The rearrangement joins TRBV6-5 to TRBJ2-7; 13 positions agree with TRBD2. Germline CDR1 MNHEY, CDR2 SVGAGI. This CDR3 is built from 15 residues. V shed 2 bases, J shed 7 bases, and the junction held 5 bases outside the gene matches. The CDR3 loop reads CASSYKGTSGNEQYF. The CDR3 DNA sequence: TGTGCCAGCAGTTACAAAGGGACTAGCGGGAATGAGCAGTACTTC.

The chain is built from TRBV25-1 and TRBJ1-2; 7 bases are shared with TRBD1. This CDR3 has 14 amino acids. Germline V gene sequence: CDR1 MGHDK, CDR2 SYGVNS. The junction had 10 bases not matched to a gene; V was cut back by 4 bases and J by 8 bases. CDR3 nucleotides: TGTGCCAGCAGTGTACCGGGACAGAGGTGGGGCTACACCTTC. This gives the protein CASSVPGQRWGYTF.